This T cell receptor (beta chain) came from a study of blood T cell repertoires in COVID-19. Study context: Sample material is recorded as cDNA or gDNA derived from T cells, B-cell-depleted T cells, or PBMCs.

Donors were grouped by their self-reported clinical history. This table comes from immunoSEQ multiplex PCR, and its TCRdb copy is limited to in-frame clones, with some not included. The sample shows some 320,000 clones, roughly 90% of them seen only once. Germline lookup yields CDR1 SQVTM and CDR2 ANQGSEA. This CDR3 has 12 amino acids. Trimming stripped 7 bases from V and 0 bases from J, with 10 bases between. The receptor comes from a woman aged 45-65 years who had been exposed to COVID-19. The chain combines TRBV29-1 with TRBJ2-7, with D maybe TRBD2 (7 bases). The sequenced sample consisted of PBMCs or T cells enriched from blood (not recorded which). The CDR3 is CSDGGPSYEQYF. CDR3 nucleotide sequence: TGCAGCGACGGGGGGCCCTCCTACGAGCAGTACTTC.